The 29 T cell receptor beta chains below come from one sample, sequenced in a study of shared clonotypes between healthy human individuals. Data came from immunoSEQ multiplex PCR; TCRdb stores just in-frame clones and leaves some out. The sample holds approximately 530,000 clones, 90% to 96% seen once. What was sequenced was naive CD4+ T cells sorted from blood. The subset denotes: CD45RA+ positively selected. The source of these receptors is a woman aged 25 to 39 in good health.

The chain recombines TRBV7-9 with TRBJ2-7; D is tentatively TRBD1 or TRBD2 (5 bases each). With 1 base removed from V and 7 bases from J, the gap between germline ends came to 23 bases. This CDR3 is built from 17 residues. The germline V gene has CDR1 SEHNR and CDR2 FQNEAQ (reference sequence). In DNA, the CDR3 is TGTGCCAGCAGCTTAGGGGGGTCGCGGGTGAGAAGAGTTGAGCAGTACTTC. Its translation: CASSLGGSRVRRVEQYF.

The rearrangement joins TRBV7-2 to TRBJ1-2; D remains ambiguous. The CDR3 spans 14 residues. Trimming removed 0 bases from V and 8 bases from J, with 13 bases in between. Germline V CDR1 and CDR2: SGHTA, FQGNSA. Written as DNA, the CDR3 is TGTGCCAGCAGCTTAGCCGTGGTTTCCTTAGGCTACACCTTC. This encodes CASSLAVVSLGYTF. Variable domain in full (rest from reference TRBV7-2 and TRBJ1-2): GAGVSQSPSNKVTEKGKDVELRCDPISGHTALYWYRQSLGQGLEFLIYFQGNSAPDKSGLPSDRFSAERTGGSVSTLTIQRTQQEDSAVYLCASSLAVVSLGYTFGSGTRLTVV.

This clone is a singleton in its sample. The chain couples TRBV28 to TRBJ1-3, with 10 bases fitting TRBD1. Germline V gene lookup returns CDR1 MDHEN and CDR2 SYDVKM. The CDR3 runs 16 residues. V trimming: 5 bases; J trimming: 2 bases; junction bases outside the gene matches: 6. The CDR3 region has the DNA TGTGCCAGCAGTATTCCGGGACAGGGGCCTGGAAACACCATATATTTT. Translation gives CASSIPGQGPGNTIYF.

The V call is TRBV10-1, the J call TRBJ2-3; D uncertain. This CDR3 spans 14 amino acids. Deletions cut 2 bases from V and 0 bases from J, with 6 bases between. Germline CDR1 reads WNHNN; CDR2 reads SYGVQD (reference sequence). The CDR3 region has the DNA TGCGCCAGCAGTGAGAACCTAAGCACAGATACGCAGTATTTT. Residues: CASSENLSTDTQYF.

The chain recombines TRBV6-1 with TRBJ2-3; 9 bases match TRBD1. CDR3 length: 14 amino acids. The V gene end was trimmed by 7 bases and the J gene end by 2 bases; junction bases not matched to a gene: 4. Germline CDR1 reads MNHNS; CDR2 reads SASEGT. The CDR3 DNA sequence: TGTGCCAGCACTAGGACAGGGGACACAGATACGCAGTATTTT. Its translation: CASTRTGDTDTQYF.

This clone was picked up one time. The chain is built from TRBV5-1 and TRBJ2-1; D may be TRBD1 (5 bases). Trimming removed 0 bases at V and 2 bases at J, with 12 bases between. CDR3 length: 16 residues. Germline V CDR1 and CDR2: SGHRS, YFSETQ. CDR3 in DNA: TGCGCCAGCAGCTTGGCCTCCAGGGCGACCTACAATGAGCAGTTCTTC. It is translated as CASSLASRATYNEQFF.

Written as DNA, the CDR3 is TGTGCCAGCAGCTTGGAGGATCACCCCACCTCTGGGGCCAACGTCCTGACTTTC. This encodes CASSLEDHPTSGANVLTF. The chain has TRBV5-6 and TRBJ2-6; D is ambiguous. CDR1 is SGHDT and CDR2 is YYEEEE in the germline V gene. Trimming took off 0 bases at V and 0 bases at J, with 13 bases between the two ends. This CDR3 has 18 residues.

V and J are TRBV19 and TRBJ2-7, with D hard to call. V shed 1 base and J shed 0 bases, with 7 bases lying between them. The CDR3 contains 14 residues. Germline values: CDR1 LNHDA, CDR2 SQIVND (reference sequence). The CDR3 DNA follows: TGTGCCAGTAGTATAGGGGTTAACTCCTACGAGCAGTACTTC. Encoded protein: CASSIGVNSYEQYF.

The chain couples TRBV4-1 to TRBJ1-6; possibly TRBD1 for D (5 bases). V was shortened by 1 base and J by 4 bases, with 14 bases between the two germline ends. Per the germline V gene, CDR1 is MGHRA and CDR2 is YSYEKL. The CDR3 runs 17 residues. The CDR3 sequence is CASSQGVNRLYNSPLHF. DNA of the CDR3: TGCGCCAGCAGCCAAGGAGTTAACAGGTTATATAATTCACCCCTCCACTTT.

This clone has a handful of counts. As DNA, the CDR3 is TGTGCCAGCAGCGCCGGGACAGCAAAACTGTTTTTT. Translation gives CASSAGTAKLFF. V usage is TRBV7-9 and J usage is TRBJ1-4; TRBD1 aligns across 7 bases. The CDR3 has 12 amino acids. V dropped 5 bases and J dropped 10; count of bases not matched to a gene: 4. The germline gives CDR1 SEHNR, CDR2 FQNEAQ (reference sequence).

The chain employs TRBV4-2 and TRBJ2-1, with D perhaps assigned TRBD1 or TRBD2 (5 bases each). Germline V gene lookup returns CDR1 LGHNA and CDR2 YNFKEQ. CDR3 length: 13 residues. The V gene lost 4 bases and the J gene lost 8 bases, with 12 bases spanning the gap. CDR3 coding DNA: TGTGCCAGCAGCCTCCTGGGGACGGATGAGCAGTTCTTC. The encoded protein is CASSLLGTDEQFF.

The CDR3 nucleotides are TGTGCCAGCTCAACCTCAGGGGGCGGGCACACTGAAGCTTTCTTT. The encoded protein is CASSTSGGGHTEAFF. The V and J genes are TRBV18 and TRBJ1-1; 8 positions agree with TRBD1. This CDR3 region has 15 residues. V trimming: 5 bases; J trimming: 3 bases; junction bases outside the gene matches: 8. The germline V gene has CDR1 KGHSH and CDR2 LQKENI.

This rearrangement joins TRBV5-1 to TRBJ2-7; TRBD2 is a possible D gene (6 bases). CDR3 length: 13 residues. V gave up 3 bases and J gave up 6 bases, with 13 bases separating them. CDR1 is SGHRS, CDR2 YFSETQ, per germline. CDR3 region: CASSSGTRGEQYF. DNA of the CDR3: TGCGCCAGCAGCTCCGGGACTCGCGGCGAGCAGTACTTC.

This chain links TRBV7-9 with TRBJ2-1, with 9 bases that match TRBD2. From germline, CDR1 is SEHNR and CDR2 FQNEAQ (reference sequence). There are 17 residues in the CDR3. The trim removed 0 bases at V and 7 bases at J, leaving 10 bases unmatched. CDR3 nucleotides: TGTGCCAGCAGCTTAGCGCTCGGCGGGAGGGCCGGAAATGAGCAGTTCTTC. Protein sequence: CASSLALGGRAGNEQFF. The full variable domain, rest sourced from reference TRBV7-9 and TRBJ2-1, is DTGVSQNPRHKITKRGQNVTFRCDPISEHNRLYWYRQTLGQGPEFLTYFQNEAQLEKSRLLSDRFSAERPKGSFSTLEIQRTEQGDSAMYLCASSLALGGRAGNEQFFGPGTRLTVL.

The chain has TRBV7-8 and TRBJ1-1, with D unresolved. CDR1 is SGHVS and CDR2 is FQNEAQ in the germline V gene. This CDR3 spans 14 amino acids. V was cut by 5 bases and J by 6 bases, with 16 bases left in between. The CDR3 region is CASSHPLGSSEAFF. CDR3 DNA sequence: TGTGCCAGCAGCCACCCGTTGGGGAGTTCTGAAGCTTTCTTT.

This chain joins TRBV19 and TRBJ1-1; no reliable D call. Trimming took 2 bases from V and 7 from J, leaving 23 bases between them. Germline V gene data show CDR1 as LNHDA and CDR2 as SQIVND (reference sequence). The CDR3 is 17 residues long. Here the CDR3 DNA reads TGTGCCAGTAGTATATTAGGCGCGGACCGAGGCTGGGATGAAGCTTTCTTT. Encoded protein: CASSILGADRGWDEAFF.

The chain uses TRBV5-1 and TRBJ2-2; 11 bases match TRBD1. This CDR3 spans 18 amino acids. The germline CDR1 and CDR2 sequences are SGHRS and YFSETQ. V dropped 5 bases and J dropped 5; count of bases not matched to a gene: 14. The DNA of the CDR3 is TGCGCCAGCAGTCCGGGACAGGGGGTCCAGAAGGGGACCGGGGAGCTGTTTTTT. Protein: CASSPGQGVQKGTGELFF.

This rearrangement joins TRBV27 to TRBJ2-2, with 8 bases matching TRBD2. Losses at the gene ends were 6 bases for V and 5 bases for J; bases not matched to a gene: 23. The CDR3 spans 20 residues. CDR1 and CDR2 from the germline V gene are MNHEY and SMNVEV (reference sequence). This CDR3 reads CASRPLLRGGSAKKTGELFF. In nucleotides, the CDR3 is TGTGCCAGCAGACCTCTCCTTCGGGGGGGTAGCGCGAAGAAAACCGGGGAGCTGTTTTTT.

V usage is TRBV11-2 and J usage is TRBJ2-7; unclear D gene. The CDR3 extends over 14 amino acids. Germline loops: CDR1 SGHAT, CDR2 FQNNGV. Trimming left V 1 base short and J 0 bases short, with 7 bases between. This chain's CDR3 is CASSLVQASYEQYF. DNA of the CDR3: TGTGCCAGCAGCTTAGTTCAGGCCTCCTACGAGCAGTACTTC.

The genes are TRBV6-5 and TRBJ2-2; no reliable D call. Trimming removed 3 bases from V and 6 bases from J, with 5 bases in between. The germline CDR1 and CDR2 sequences are MNHEY and SVGAGI. CDR3 size: 12 residues. CDR3 nucleotides: TGTGCCAGCAGTTATCCCCCCGGGGAGCTGTTTTTT. Amino acid sequence: CASSYPPGELFF.

The chain recombines TRBV5-5 with TRBJ2-5; 10 bases are a match to TRBD2. V dropped 5 bases and J dropped 2; count of bases not matched to a gene: 6. This CDR3 region has 15 residues. From germline, CDR1 is SGHKS and CDR2 YYEKEE (reference sequence). CDR3 sequence reads: CASRPRAGGQETQYF. DNA of the CDR3: TGTGCCAGCAGACCCCGAGCGGGAGGGCAAGAGACCCAGTACTTC.

This chain joins TRBV28 and TRBJ1-4; tentative D call: TRBD1 (6 bases). The V gene lost 4 bases and the J gene lost 7 bases, with 19 bases spanning the gap. There are 16 residues in the CDR3. The germline CDR1 and CDR2 sequences are MDHEN and SYDVKM. The CDR3 here is CASSYPSARGSEKLFF. The CDR3 DNA reads as TGTGCCAGCAGTTACCCCTCCGCCAGGGGAAGTGAAAAACTGTTTTTT.

In DNA form, the CDR3 reads TGTGCCAGCAGCTTACAACTCCTGAACACTGAAGCTTTCTTT. This sequence encodes CASSLQLLNTEAFF. This chain connects TRBV7-2 to TRBJ1-1, with unresolved D. Germline V gene sequence: CDR1 SGHTA, CDR2 FQGNSA. Trimming pared 2 bases from V and 0 bases from J, leaving 7 bases between. The CDR3 extends over 14 amino acids.

The V and J genes are TRBV9 and TRBJ1-1; TRBD1 matches 7 bases. Germline loops: CDR1 SGDLS, CDR2 YYNGEE. Germline trimming cut 0 bases from V and 6 bases from J; bases unmatched to any gene: 11. This CDR3 contains 16 residues. The DNA of the CDR3 is TGTGCCAGCAGCGTAGTTGGAGGGGGCGCGTCCGCTGAAGCTTTCTTT. It encodes CASSVVGGGASAEAFF.

The rearrangement joins TRBV6-5 to TRBJ1-1; D is undetermined. Per germline, CDR1 MNHEY and CDR2 SVGAGI. Trimming shortened V by 5 bases and J by 5 bases, and 9 bases separated the two germline ends. There are 12 residues in the CDR3. The CDR3 spells CASSPRRTEAFF. As DNA, the CDR3 is TGTGCCAGCAGTCCGAGGAGGACTGAAGCTTTCTTT.

This rearrangement joins TRBV2 to TRBJ1-5; 7 bases line up with TRBD1. V gave up 6 bases and J gave up 2 bases; unmatched junction bases: 7. CDR1 is SNHLY and CDR2 is FYNNEI in the germline V gene. The CDR3 has 15 residues. The CDR3 loop reads CASSGQAQGNQPQHF. The CDR3, as DNA: TGTGCCAGCAGCGGACAGGCCCAAGGCAATCAGCCCCAGCATTTT.

The genes are TRBV7-8 and TRBJ1-3; D perhaps matches TRBD1 (6 bases). The CDR3 extends over 19 amino acids. Trimming removed 1 base at V and 2 bases at J, with 21 bases between. Germline V gene sequence: CDR1 SGHVS, CDR2 FQNEAQ. CDR3 nucleotides: TGTGCCAGCAGCTTAGAATGGACAGTATTAAAACTAACTGGAAACACCATATATTTT. Encoded protein: CASSLEWTVLKLTGNTIYF.

CDR3 sequence: CASTTSGRLGEQYF. In nucleotides, the CDR3 is TGTGCCAGCACGACTAGCGGGAGGCTCGGCGAGCAGTACTTC. This chain uses TRBV28 with TRBJ2-7; TRBD2 matches 13 bases. In germline, CDR1 is MDHEN, CDR2 SYDVKM. The J segment lost 6 bases and the V segment lost 7 bases, leaving 6 bases of the junction unmatched. The CDR3 length is 14 residues. The variable domain in full, completed from reference TRBV28 and TRBJ2-7, reads DVKVTQSSRYLVKRTGEKVFLECVQDMDHENMFWYRQDPGLGLRLIYFSYDVKMKEKGDIPEGYSVSREKKERFSLILESASTNQTSMYLCASTTSGRLGEQYFGPGTRLTVT.

This chain uses TRBV28 with TRBJ1-2; 9 positions match TRBD1. The CDR3 covers 15 residues. V was pared by 5 bases and J by 8 bases, with 12 bases of the junction left unmatched. CDR1 and CDR2 (germline): MDHEN, SYDVKM. The CDR3 DNA reads TGTGCCAGCAGTACACCCGGGACAGGGACTATCGGCTACACCTTC. Its translation is CASSTPGTGTIGYTF.